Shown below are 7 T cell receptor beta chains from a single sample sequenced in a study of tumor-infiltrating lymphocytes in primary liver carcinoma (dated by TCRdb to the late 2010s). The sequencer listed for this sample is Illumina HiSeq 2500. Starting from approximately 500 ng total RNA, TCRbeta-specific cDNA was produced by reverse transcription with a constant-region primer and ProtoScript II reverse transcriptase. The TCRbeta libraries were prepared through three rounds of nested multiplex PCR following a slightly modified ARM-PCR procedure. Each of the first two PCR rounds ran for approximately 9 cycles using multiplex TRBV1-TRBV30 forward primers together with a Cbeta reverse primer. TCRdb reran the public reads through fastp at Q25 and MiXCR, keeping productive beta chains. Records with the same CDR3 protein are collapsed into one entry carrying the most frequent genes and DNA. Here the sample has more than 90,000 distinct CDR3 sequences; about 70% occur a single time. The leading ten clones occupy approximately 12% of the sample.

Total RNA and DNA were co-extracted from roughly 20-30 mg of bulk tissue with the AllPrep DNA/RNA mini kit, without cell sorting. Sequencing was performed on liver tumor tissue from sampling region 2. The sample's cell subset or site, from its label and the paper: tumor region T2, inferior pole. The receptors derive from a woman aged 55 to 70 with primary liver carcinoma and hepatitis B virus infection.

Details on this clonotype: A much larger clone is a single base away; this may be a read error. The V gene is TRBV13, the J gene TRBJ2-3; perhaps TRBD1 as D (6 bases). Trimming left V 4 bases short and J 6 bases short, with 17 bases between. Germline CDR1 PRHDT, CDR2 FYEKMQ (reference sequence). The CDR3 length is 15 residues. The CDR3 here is CASSSHRGMSDTQYF. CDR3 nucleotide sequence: TGTGCCAGCAGCTCCCATAGGGGGATGTCTGATACGCAGTATTTT.

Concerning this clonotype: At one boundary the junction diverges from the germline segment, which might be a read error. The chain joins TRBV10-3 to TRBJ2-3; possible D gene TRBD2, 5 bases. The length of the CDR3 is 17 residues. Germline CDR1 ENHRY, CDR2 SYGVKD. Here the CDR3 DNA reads TGTGCCATCTGTGAGTCCCGCTTGCAAGCGGAACGAGATACGCAGTACTTT. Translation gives CAICESRLQAERDTQYF.

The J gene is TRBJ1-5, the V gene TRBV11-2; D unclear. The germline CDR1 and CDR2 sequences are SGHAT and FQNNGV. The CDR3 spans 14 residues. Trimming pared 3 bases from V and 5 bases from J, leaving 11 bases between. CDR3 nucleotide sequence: TGTGCCAGCAGCTTTGGTCAGCTACATCAGCCCCAGCATTTT. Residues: CASSFGQLHQPQHF.

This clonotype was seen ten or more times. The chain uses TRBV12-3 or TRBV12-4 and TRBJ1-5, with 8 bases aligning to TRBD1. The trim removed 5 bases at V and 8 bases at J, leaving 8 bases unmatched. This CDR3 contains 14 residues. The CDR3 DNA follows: TGTGCCAGCAGTCCGGACAGGGTCCGGGAGCCCCAGCATTTT. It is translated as CASSPDRVREPQHF.

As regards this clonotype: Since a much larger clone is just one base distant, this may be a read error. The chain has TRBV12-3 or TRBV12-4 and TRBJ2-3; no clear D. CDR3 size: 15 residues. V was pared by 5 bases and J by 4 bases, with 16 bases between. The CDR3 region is CASSHSPLIADTQYF. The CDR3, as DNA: TGTGCCAGCAGTCACTCGCCCCTGATTGCAGATACGCAGTATTTT.

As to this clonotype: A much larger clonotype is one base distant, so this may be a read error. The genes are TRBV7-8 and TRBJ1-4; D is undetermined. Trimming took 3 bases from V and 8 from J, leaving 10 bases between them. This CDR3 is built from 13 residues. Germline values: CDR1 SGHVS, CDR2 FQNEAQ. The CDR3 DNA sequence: TGTGCCAGCAGCTTGGGATTGAGGGAAAAACTGTTTTTT. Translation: CASSLGLREKLFF.

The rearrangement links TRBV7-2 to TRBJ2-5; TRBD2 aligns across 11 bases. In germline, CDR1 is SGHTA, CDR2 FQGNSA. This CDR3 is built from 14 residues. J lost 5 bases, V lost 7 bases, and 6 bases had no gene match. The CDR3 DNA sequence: TGTGCCAGCAAATTAGCGGGAGGGTATGAGACCCAGTACTTC. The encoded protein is CASKLAGGYETQYF.